Following are 9 T cell receptor beta chains from one sample sequenced in a study of neurological immune-mediated disorders. TCRdb re-called the 5' RACE reads with MiXCR, one entry per CDR3 protein. Of under 70,000 distinct CDR3 sequences listed, about 3% are singletons. The sample was PBMCs. These receptors were collected from a woman aged 50 to 60 with multiple sclerosis.

This clonotype was seen ten or more times. The V gene is TRBV20-1, the J gene TRBJ2-2; possible D gene TRBD2, 5 bases. Trimming removed 1 base at V and 5 bases at J, with 20 bases between. Germline loops: CDR1 DFQATT, CDR2 SNEGSKA (reference sequence). There are 17 residues in the CDR3. CDR3 coding DNA: TGCAGTGCTAGAGTCGCGGTTCCCTCTAGCCAAACCGGGGAGCTGTTTTTT. Protein product: CSARVAVPSSQTGELFF.

This clonotype was found many times. This rearrangement joins TRBV20-1 to TRBJ1-1; perhaps TRBD1 as D (5 bases). Germline loops: CDR1 DFQATT, CDR2 SNEGSKA (reference sequence). V was clipped by 3 bases and J by 3 bases, with 11 bases between them. This CDR3 has 13 residues. This chain's CDR3 is CSASPGRHTEAFF. CDR3 nucleotide sequence: TGCAGTGCTAGTCCGGGGCGGCACACTGAAGCTTTCTTT.

This clonotype appeared many times. This chain links TRBV6-2 or TRBV6-3 with TRBJ2-5, with 10 bases that match TRBD2. This CDR3 spans 15 amino acids. The junction had 8 bases not matched to a gene; V was cut back by 5 bases and J by 5 bases. The germline CDR1 and CDR2 sequences are MNHEY and SVGEGT. The CDR3 DNA sequence: TGTGCCAGCAGTCCCAGGACTAGCGGAAGGGAGACCCAGTACTTC. It yields the protein CASSPRTSGRETQYF.

This clonotype was observed at least ten times. V is TRBV20-1 and J is TRBJ1-1, with a possible D match to TRBD1 (5 bases). Per the germline V gene, CDR1 is DFQATT and CDR2 is SNEGSKA (reference sequence). Trimming took 5 bases from V and 4 from J, leaving 20 bases between them. The CDR3 consists of 15 residues. The CDR3 DNA reads as TGCAGTGCTTCTCTCATAAGGGGTCTGGGCACTGAAGCTTTCTTT. It translates to CSASLIRGLGTEAFF.

This clonotype turned up a few times. A much more abundant neighbour one base away suggests this may be a read error. The chain uses TRBV24-1 and TRBJ2-4; TRBD1 agrees at 7 bases. CDR1 and CDR2 from the germline V gene are KGHDR and SFDVKD. The CDR3 length is 15 residues. The CDR3 DNA follows: TGTGCCACCAGTGATGCAGGGACAGCCAAAAAAATTCAGTACTTC. As protein: CATSDAGTAKKIQYF.

This clonotype occurred many times. This chain links TRBV13 with TRBJ1-2; a weak D match, TRBD1 (5 bases). This CDR3 comprises 12 residues. V was cut by 1 base and J by 8 bases, with 8 bases left in between. Germline loops: CDR1 PRHDT, CDR2 FYEKMQ (reference sequence). Here the CDR3 reads CASSLAGRGYTF. The CDR3, as DNA: TGTGCCAGCAGCTTAGCAGGGAGGGGCTACACCTTC.

This clonotype appeared many times. V is TRBV5-1 and J is TRBJ2-5; 8 bases match TRBD2. The CDR3 has 13 residues. Germline V CDR1 and CDR2: SGHRS, YFSETQ. The V gene end was trimmed by 5 bases and the J gene end by 5 bases; junction bases not matched to a gene: 5. The CDR3 nucleotides read TGCGCCAGCAGTGGGACTAGTCTGGAGACCCAGTACTTC. Translated: CASSGTSLETQYF.

This clonotype was observed at least ten times. The chain employs TRBV19 and TRBJ2-7, with D possibly TRBD1 on 7 matching bases. Germline V gives CDR1 LNHDA, CDR2 SQIVND (reference sequence). CDR3 length: 14 amino acids. Trimming took 3 bases from V and 4 from J, leaving 13 bases between them. CDR3 DNA sequence: TGTGCCAGTAGTATGCCGCGGGACAGTTACGAGCAGTACTTC. Amino acids: CASSMPRDSYEQYF.

This clonotype was detected only a few times. This may stem from a read error, because a much larger clone lies one nucleotide away. The chain links TRBV5-1 to TRBJ2-1; D might be TRBD2 (5 bases). The CDR3 has 14 amino acids. CDR1 is SGHRS, CDR2 YFSETQ, per germline. The CDR3 region is CASSLGGYDNAQFF. CDR3 DNA sequence: TGCGCCAGCAGCTTGGGAGGGTACGACAATGCGCAGTTCTTC.